This T cell receptor (beta chain) stems from a study of cytomegalovirus exposure and HLA in healthy donors. Comments on this clone: The target antigen is unknown.

The donors gave bone marrow, and they were healthy. Though probably carrying unrecorded immune exposures, donors were nominally healthy at sampling. CDR1 SGHDT and CDR2 YYEEEE come from the germline V gene. V was trimmed by 4 bases and J by 1 base, leaving 11 bases between them. This CDR3 has 14 amino acids. The PCR made use of 60 Vbeta and 13 Jbeta primers. Data came from immunoSEQ multiplex PCR; TCRdb stores just in-frame clones and leaves some out. The sample includes 170,000 or so clones, roughly four fifths of them seen just once. The study's findings and limits: Later analysis associated a missense DCLRE1C variant with TCR beta V- and J-gene trimming. Later analysis revealed greater clonal expansion in HLA-associated TCR beta chains than in equally common others.

Sample: PBMCs. The chain employs TRBV5-6 and TRBJ1-1; weak D call: TRBD1 (5 bases). The clonotype comes from a middle-aged man in good health and CMV-seronegative. The CDR3, as DNA: TGTGCCAGCAGCGAACTCAGGGAGAACACTGAAGCTTTCTTT. This codes for CASSELRENTEAFF.